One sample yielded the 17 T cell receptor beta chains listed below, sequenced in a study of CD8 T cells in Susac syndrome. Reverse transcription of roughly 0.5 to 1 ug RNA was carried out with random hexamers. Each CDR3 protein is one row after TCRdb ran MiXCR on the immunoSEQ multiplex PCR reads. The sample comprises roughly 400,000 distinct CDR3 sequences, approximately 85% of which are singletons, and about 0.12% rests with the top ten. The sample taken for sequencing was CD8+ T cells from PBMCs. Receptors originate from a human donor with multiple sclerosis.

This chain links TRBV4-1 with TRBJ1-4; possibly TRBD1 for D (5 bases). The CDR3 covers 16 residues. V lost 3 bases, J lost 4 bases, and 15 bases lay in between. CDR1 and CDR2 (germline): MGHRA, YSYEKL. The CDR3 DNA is TGCGCCAGCAGCCACCCGCGGTGGACACATAATGAAAAACTGTTTTTT. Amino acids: CASSHPRWTHNEKLFF.

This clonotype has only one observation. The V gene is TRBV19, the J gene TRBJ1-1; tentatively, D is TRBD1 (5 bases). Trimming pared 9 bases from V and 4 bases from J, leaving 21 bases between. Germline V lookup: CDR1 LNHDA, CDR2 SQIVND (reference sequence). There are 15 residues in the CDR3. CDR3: CASRWTTGWGTEAFF. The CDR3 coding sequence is TGTGCCAGCCGCTGGACAACGGGCTGGGGCACTGAAGCTTTCTTT.

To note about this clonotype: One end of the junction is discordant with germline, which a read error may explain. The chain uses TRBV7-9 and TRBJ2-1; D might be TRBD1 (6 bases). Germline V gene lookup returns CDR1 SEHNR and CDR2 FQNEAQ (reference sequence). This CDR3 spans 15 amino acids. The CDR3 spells CASNLVRGQFNEQFF. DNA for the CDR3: TGTGCCAGCAACTTAGTCAGGGGTCAGTTCAATGAGCAGTTCTTC.

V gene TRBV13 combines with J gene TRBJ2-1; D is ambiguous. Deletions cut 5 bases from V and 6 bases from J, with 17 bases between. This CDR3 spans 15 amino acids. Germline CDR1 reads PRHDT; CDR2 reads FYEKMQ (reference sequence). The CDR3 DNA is TGTGCCAGCAGCCTGGCTATCGGTGCGGCCAATGAGCAGTTCTTC. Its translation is CASSLAIGAANEQFF.

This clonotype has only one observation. This CDR3 is CARAGASTGELFF. CDR3 nucleotide sequence: TGTGCCAGGGCGGGGGCGAGCACCGGGGAGCTGTTTTTT. This chain uses TRBV19 with TRBJ2-2; TRBD2 might be the D (7 bases). The V and J ends lost 9 bases and 4 bases respectively, with 12 bases between them. The CDR3 covers 13 residues. Germline CDR1 is LNHDA and CDR2 is SQIVND (reference sequence).

The CDR3 sequence is CASSLSGQTYEQYF. For the CDR3, the DNA is TGTGCCAGCAGCTTATCAGGACAGACCTACGAGCAGTACTTC. The chain employs TRBV7-9 and TRBJ2-7; tentatively, D is TRBD1 (6 bases). V was cut by 2 bases and J by 2 bases, with 10 bases left in between. CDR3 length: 14 residues. Per germline, CDR1 SEHNR and CDR2 FQNEAQ (reference sequence). The full variable domain, its missing parts supplied by reference TRBV7-9 and TRBJ2-7, is DTGVSQNPRHKITKRGQNVTFRCDPISEHNRLYWYRQTLGQGPEFLTYFQNEAQLEKSRLLSDRFSAERPKGSFSTLEIQRTEQGDSAMYLCASSLSGQTYEQYFGPGTRLTVT.

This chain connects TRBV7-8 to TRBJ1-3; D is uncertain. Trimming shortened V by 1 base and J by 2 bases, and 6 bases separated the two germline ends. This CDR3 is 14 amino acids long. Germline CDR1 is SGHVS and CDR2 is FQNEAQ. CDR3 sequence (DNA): TGTGCCAGCAGCTTAGTCGACCCTGGAAACACCATATATTTT. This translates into CASSLVDPGNTIYF.

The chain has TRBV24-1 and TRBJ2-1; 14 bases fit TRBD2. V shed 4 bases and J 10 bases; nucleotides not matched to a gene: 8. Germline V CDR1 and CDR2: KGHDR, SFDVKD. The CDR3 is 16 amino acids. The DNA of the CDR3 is TGTGCCACCAGTGACAAGACTAGCGGGAGGGCCTTCGAGCAGTTCTTC. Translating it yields CATSDKTSGRAFEQFF.

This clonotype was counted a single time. DNA for the CDR3: TGTGCCAGTTTAGGCGGGGACTACACTAACTATGGCTACACCTTC. Amino acids: CASLGGDYTNYGYTF. J is TRBJ1-2 and V is TRBV19; D possibly corresponds to TRBD1 (5 bases). Germline loops: CDR1 LNHDA, CDR2 SQIVND (reference sequence). The CDR3 has 15 amino acids. Trimming removed 8 bases from V and 0 bases from J, with 16 bases in between.

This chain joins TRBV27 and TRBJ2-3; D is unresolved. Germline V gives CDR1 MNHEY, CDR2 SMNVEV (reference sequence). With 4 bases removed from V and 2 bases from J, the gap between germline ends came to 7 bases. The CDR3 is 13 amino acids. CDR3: CASSYLDTDTQYF. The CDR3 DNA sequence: TGTGCCAGCAGTTACCTGGACACAGATACGCAGTATTTT.

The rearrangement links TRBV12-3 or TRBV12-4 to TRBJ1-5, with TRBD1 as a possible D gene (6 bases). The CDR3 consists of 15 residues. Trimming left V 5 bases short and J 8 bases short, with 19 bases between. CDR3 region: CASSPPNRAGKPQHF. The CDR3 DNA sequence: TGTGCCAGCAGTCCACCGAACAGGGCTGGAAAGCCCCAGCATTTT.

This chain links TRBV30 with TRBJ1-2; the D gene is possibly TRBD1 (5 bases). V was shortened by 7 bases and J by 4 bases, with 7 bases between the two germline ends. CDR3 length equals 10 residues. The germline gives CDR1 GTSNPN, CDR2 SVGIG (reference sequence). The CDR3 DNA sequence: TGTGCCTTTGGGGCCTATGGCTACACCTTC. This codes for CAFGAYGYTF.

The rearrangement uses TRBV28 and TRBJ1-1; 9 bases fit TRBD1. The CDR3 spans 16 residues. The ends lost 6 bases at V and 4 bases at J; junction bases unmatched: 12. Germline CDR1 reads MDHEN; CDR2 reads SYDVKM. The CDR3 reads CASRQLAVTGGTEAFF. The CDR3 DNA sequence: TGTGCCAGCAGACAGTTGGCCGTGACAGGGGGCACTGAAGCTTTCTTT.

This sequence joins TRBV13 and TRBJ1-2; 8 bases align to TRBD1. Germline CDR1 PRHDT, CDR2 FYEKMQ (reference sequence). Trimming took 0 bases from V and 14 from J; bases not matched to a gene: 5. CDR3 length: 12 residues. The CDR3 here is CASSLGQGAGTF. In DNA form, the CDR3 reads TGTGCCAGCAGCTTAGGCCAGGGGGCCGGAACCTTC. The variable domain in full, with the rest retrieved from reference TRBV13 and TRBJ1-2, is AAGVIQSPRHLIKEKRETATLKCYPIPRHDTVYWYQQGPGQDPQFLISFYEKMQSDKGSIPDRFSAQQFSDYHSELNMSSLELGDSALYFCASSLGQGAGTFGSGTRLTVV.

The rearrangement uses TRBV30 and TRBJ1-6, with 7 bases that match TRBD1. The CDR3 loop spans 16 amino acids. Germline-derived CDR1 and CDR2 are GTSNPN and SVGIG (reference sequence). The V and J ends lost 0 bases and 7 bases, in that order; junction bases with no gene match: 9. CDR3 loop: CAWSVLIRQGNSPLHF. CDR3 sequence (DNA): TGTGCCTGGAGTGTACTTATAAGACAGGGAAATTCACCCCTCCACTTT.

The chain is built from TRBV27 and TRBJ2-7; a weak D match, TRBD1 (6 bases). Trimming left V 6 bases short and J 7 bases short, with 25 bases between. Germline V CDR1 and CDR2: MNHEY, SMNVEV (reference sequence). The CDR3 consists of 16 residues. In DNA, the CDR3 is TGTGCCAGCAGCTCCGGCGAGGGGGTACCATTACGAGAGCAGTACTTC. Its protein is CASSSGEGVPLREQYF.

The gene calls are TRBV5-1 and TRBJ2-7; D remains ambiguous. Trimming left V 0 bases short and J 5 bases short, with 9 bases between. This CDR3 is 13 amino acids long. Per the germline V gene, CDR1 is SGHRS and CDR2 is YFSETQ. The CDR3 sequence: CASSLGGNNEQYF. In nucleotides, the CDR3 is TGCGCCAGCAGCTTGGGTGGGAACAACGAGCAGTACTTC.